A selection of T cell receptor beta chains follows, all from one sample in a study of blood T cell repertoires in COVID-19. The protocol was immunoSEQ multiplex PCR, while the TCRdb copy is restricted to in-frame clones and leaves out a portion. The top ten hold 1.3% of the sample, which has 60,000 to 80,000 clones, around 86% seen once. The sample consisted of peripheral blood. The receptor set was obtained from an elderly woman with acute or convalescent COVID-19. The CDR3 runs from the conserved cysteine through the conserved F or W. Each record gives: J gene, V gene, D gene, clone size, CDR3 protein, CDR3 DNA. A D gene is named only where the DNA matches it firmly. A row's size may be missing; if present it is once, few, many or a size class.

j_call: TRBJ1-2
v_call: TRBV7-8
d_call: NA
clone_size: NA
cdr3_aa: CASSLETYAGYTF
cdr3_nt: TGTGCCAGCAGCTTAGAAACCTACGCTGGCTACACCTTC

j_call: TRBJ1-1
v_call: TRBV6-6
d_call: NA
clone_size: once
cdr3_aa: CASSDRNTEAFF
cdr3_nt: TGTGCCAGCAGTGACAGGAACACTGAAGCTTTCTTT

j_call: TRBJ2-1
v_call: TRBV19
d_call: TRBD2
clone_size: once
cdr3_aa: CASSTGGGFVNEQFF
cdr3_nt: TGTGCCAGTAGCACTGGGGGGGGATTTGTCAATGAGCAGTTCTTC

j_call: TRBJ2-7
v_call: TRBV11-2
d_call: NA
clone_size: NA
cdr3_aa: CASSSPGHVSYEQYF
cdr3_nt: TGTGCCAGCAGCTCCCCGGGACATGTTTCCTACGAGCAGTACTTC

j_call: TRBJ1-2
v_call: TRBV11-2
d_call: NA
clone_size: NA
cdr3_aa: CASSLIRENYGYTF
cdr3_nt: TGTGCCAGCAGCCTCATACGCGAGAACTATGGCTACACCTTC

j_call: TRBJ2-7
v_call: TRBV5-4
d_call: TRBD2
clone_size: NA
cdr3_aa: CASSPGGTSGAYEQYF
cdr3_nt: TGTGCCAGCAGCCCGGGCGGGACTAGCGGGGCCTACGAGCAGTACTTC

j_call: TRBJ2-5
v_call: TRBV19
d_call: NA
clone_size: NA
cdr3_aa: CASSMSAGETQYF
cdr3_nt: TGTGCCAGTAGTATGTCGGCGGGAGAGACCCAGTACTTC

j_call: TRBJ2-3
v_call: TRBV19
d_call: NA
clone_size: NA
cdr3_aa: CASSIEGAAASTDTQYF
cdr3_nt: TGTGCCAGTAGTATAGAGGGGGCGGCGGCTAGCACAGATACGCAGTATTTT

j_call: TRBJ1-1
v_call: TRBV10-3
d_call: NA
clone_size: NA
cdr3_aa: CAISESSPRGAYTEAFF
cdr3_nt: TGTGCCATCAGTGAGTCGTCCCCCAGGGGCGCATACACTGAAGCTTTCTTT

j_call: TRBJ2-1
v_call: TRBV19
d_call: TRBD2
clone_size: NA
cdr3_aa: CASSRSGTALAGVSSSYNEQFF
cdr3_nt: TGTGCCAGTAGTAGGTCCGGGACAGCACTAGCGGGAGTTTCGAGCTCCTACAATGAGCAGTTCTTC

j_call: TRBJ1-6
v_call: TRBV6-2/TRBV6-3
d_call: TRBD1
clone_size: NA
cdr3_aa: CASSATTGTGGSPLHF
cdr3_nt: TGTGCCAGCAGCGCGACCACCGGGACAGGGGGCTCACCCCTCCACTTT

j_call: TRBJ2-3
v_call: TRBV4-3
d_call: TRBD1
clone_size: NA
cdr3_aa: CASSLLGQGGTDTQYF
cdr3_nt: TGCGCCAGCAGCCTTTTAGGACAGGGCGGCACAGATACGCAGTATTTT

j_call: TRBJ1-5
v_call: TRBV12-3/TRBV12-4
d_call: TRBD1
clone_size: NA
cdr3_aa: CASRDRAGQPQHF
cdr3_nt: TGTGCCAGCAGGGACAGGGCAGGTCAGCCCCAGCATTTT

j_call: TRBJ1-2
v_call: TRBV19
d_call: NA
clone_size: NA
cdr3_aa: CASSRPRSGANYGYTF
cdr3_nt: TGTGCCAGCTCCCGCCCACGCTCGGGAGCTAACTATGGCTACACCTTC

j_call: TRBJ1-6
v_call: TRBV6-5
d_call: NA
clone_size: once
cdr3_aa: CASSYTGLKGSSPLHF
cdr3_nt: TGTGCCAGCAGTTACACGGGACTTAAAGGGAGTTCACCCCTCCACTTT

j_call: TRBJ1-3
v_call: TRBV6-1
d_call: NA
clone_size: few
cdr3_aa: CASSAWTAGPGNTIYF
cdr3_nt: TGTGCCAGCAGTGCCTGGACAGCCGGCCCTGGAAACACCATATATTTT